The 18 T cell receptor beta chains below all came from one sample that was sequenced in a study of T cells in Graves' hyperthyroidism and ophthalmopathy. From RNA transcripts, TCR beta CDR3 regions were amplified. TCR CDR3 underwent first-round RT-PCR with the HTBI primer set. TCRdb used MiXCR to reprocess the multiplex PCR reads, holding one entry per CDR3 protein. This table has around 500,000 distinct CDR3 sequences, approximately 23% appearing once. Sequences were obtained from blood. The receptors derive from a woman in her sixties or seventies with Graves' ophthalmopathy.

This clonotype was seen only a few times. The V and J genes are TRBV5-1 and TRBJ2-1, with 10 bases lining up with TRBD2. The CDR3 totals 15 residues. J gave up 7 bases and V 1 base, and 5 bases lay outside the gene matches. The V gene's germline CDR1 is SGHRS and CDR2 YFSETQ. The CDR3 is CASSLPSGSINEQFF. The CDR3 DNA follows: TGCGCCAGCAGCTTGCCTAGCGGGAGTATTAATGAGCAGTTCTTC.

The chain carries TRBV28 and TRBJ2-7; D is unresolved. V was shortened by 8 bases and J by 1 base, with 21 bases between the two germline ends. This CDR3 comprises 16 residues. Germline CDR1 and CDR2: MDHEN and SYDVKM. This CDR3 is CASSPRTTVESYEQYF. The CDR3 DNA is TGTGCCAGCTCACCACGAACAACAGTCGAATCCTACGAGCAGTACTTC.

This clonotype was recorded at least ten times. The chain combines TRBV15 with TRBJ2-1; D is ambiguous. Trimming removed 4 bases from V and 8 bases from J, with 18 bases in between. The CDR3 is made up of 15 amino acids. The germline V gene encodes CDR1 LNHNV and CDR2 YYDKDF (reference sequence). CDR3 DNA sequence: TGTGCCACCAGCATTTATCCCGGCCCGTGGGATGAGCAGTTCTTC. Amino acids: CATSIYPGPWDEQFF. The full variable domain, rest sourced from reference TRBV15 and TRBJ2-1, is DAMVIQNPRYQVTQFGKPVTLSCSQTLNHNVMYWYQQKSSQAPKLLFHYYDKDFNNEADTPDNFQSRRPNTSFCFLDIRSPGLGDTAMYLCATSIYPGPWDEQFFGPGTRLTVL.

The chain has TRBV4-3 and TRBJ1-1; tentative D call: TRBD1 (5 bases). The CDR3 has 14 amino acids. Germline V gene data show CDR1 as LGHNA and CDR2 as YSLEER. The germline V and J ends were trimmed by 7 bases and 0 bases, with 12 bases remaining between them. The CDR3 DNA reads TGCGCCAGCACCCCAGGGCATATGAACACTGAAGCTTTCTTT. This gives the protein CASTPGHMNTEAFF.

This clonotype turned up a few times. V gene TRBV6-5 combines with J gene TRBJ2-1; D is possibly TRBD2 (5 bases). Germline lookup yields CDR1 MNHEY and CDR2 SVGAGI. CDR3 size: 16 residues. V was trimmed by 0 bases and J by 4 bases, leaving 13 bases between them. CDR3 protein: CASSYSVPSWYNEQFF. The DNA of the CDR3 is TGTGCCAGCAGTTACTCTGTCCCTAGCTGGTACAATGAGCAGTTCTTC.

The chain uses TRBV6-1 and TRBJ2-3; D ambiguous. CDR1 and CDR2 (germline): MNHNS, SASEGT. The CDR3 runs to 13 residues. V lost 6 bases and J 2 bases, leaving 9 bases between the germline ends. CDR3 DNA sequence: TGTGCCAGCAGCGAGCAGAACACAGATACGCAGTATTTT. Protein sequence: CASSEQNTDTQYF.

In its sample, this clonotype was seen many times. The J gene is TRBJ2-7, the V gene TRBV28, with D possibly matching TRBD1 (6 bases). Germline CDR1 MDHEN, CDR2 SYDVKM. The CDR3 loop spans 14 amino acids. The ends were cut back, 6 bases at V and 0 bases at J, with 12 bases in the middle. The CDR3 DNA reads as TGTGCCAGCAGGTGGACGGACAGCTCCTACGAGCAGTACTTC. Amino acids: CASRWTDSSYEQYF.

This clonotype was seen more than once but under ten times. The rearrangement uses TRBV6-5 and TRBJ1-5; D might be TRBD1 (5 bases). CDR1 and CDR2 from the germline V gene are MNHEY and SVGAGI. V was pared by 0 bases and J by 7 bases, with 10 bases between. This CDR3 comprises 14 residues. The CDR3 DNA is TGTGCCAGCAGTTACTCGACCGGGGCCCAGCCCCAGCATTTT. Its translation is CASSYSTGAQPQHF.

Ten or more counts support this clonotype. The gene calls are TRBV12-3 or TRBV12-4 and TRBJ2-3; 12 nucleotides match TRBD1. The CDR3 has 15 residues. V dropped 5 bases and J dropped 6; count of bases not matched to a gene: 6. The CDR3 loop reads CASSPRDRGPDTQYF. The CDR3 DNA follows: TGTGCCAGCAGTCCGAGGGACAGGGGGCCGGATACGCAGTATTTT.

This clonotype was seen a few times. The chain joins TRBV3-1 to TRBJ2-2, with D unclear. The V gene lost 1 base and the J gene lost 3 bases, with 6 bases spanning the gap. CDR3 length equals 14 residues. Per the germline V gene, CDR1 is LGHDT and CDR2 is YNNKEL (reference sequence). The CDR3 DNA reads as TGTGCCAGCAGCCAAGCGACTTACACCGGGGAGCTGTTTTTT. Protein: CASSQATYTGELFF.

This sequence joins TRBV6-1 and TRBJ2-7; D not certain. The CDR3 covers 12 residues. Deletions cut 6 bases from V and 7 bases from J, with 13 bases between. The germline V gene encodes CDR1 MNHNS and CDR2 SASEGT. CDR3 in amino acids: CASRIILEEQYF. The CDR3 DNA sequence: TGTGCCAGCAGGATCATCCTCGAGGAGCAGTACTTC.

The chain recombines TRBV19 with TRBJ2-1, with TRBD2 identical over 9 bases. Germline CDR1 reads LNHDA; CDR2 reads SQIVND (reference sequence). Trimming took 0 bases from V and 3 from J; bases not matched to a gene: 6. The CDR3 has 17 amino acids. CDR3 nucleotide sequence: TGTGCCAGTAGTATAGACCCGACTAGCGGAAACTACAATGAGCAGTTCTTC. It codes for CASSIDPTSGNYNEQFF.

In this sample, this clonotype turned up many times. In DNA form, the CDR3 reads TGTGCCAGCAGCCCTGCCGGAGGGAGAGGGACCGGGGAGCTGTTTTTT. It yields the protein CASSPAGGRGTGELFF. The chain joins TRBV11-1 to TRBJ2-2; a possible D gene is TRBD2 (6 bases). CDR3 length: 16 amino acids. V was shortened by 5 bases and J by 5 bases, with 18 bases between the two germline ends. The germline V gene has CDR1 SGHAT and CDR2 FQDESV (reference sequence).

This clonotype was observed a few times. The CDR3 spells CASSQDRATGELFF. In nucleotides, the CDR3 is TGTGCCAGCAGCCAAGACCGGGCCACCGGGGAGCTGTTTTTT. The gene calls are TRBV3-1 and TRBJ2-2; no clear D gene. CDR1 and CDR2 from the germline V gene are LGHDT and YNNKEL (reference sequence). V was cut by 0 bases and J by 4 bases, with 6 bases left in between. This CDR3 spans 14 amino acids.

This clonotype was recorded a few times. The chain uses TRBV27 and TRBJ1-2, with D perhaps TRBD1 (6 bases). Germline lookup yields CDR1 MNHEY and CDR2 SMNVEV (reference sequence). The CDR3 totals 13 residues. The V and J ends lost 6 bases and 4 bases respectively, with 12 bases between them. The CDR3 sequence: CASRRGGGYGYTF. Here the CDR3 DNA reads TGTGCCAGCAGAAGAGGAGGGGGCTATGGCTACACCTTC.

This clonotype was picked up a small number of times. The rearrangement joins TRBV6-2 or TRBV6-3 to TRBJ2-7, with 9 bases aligning to TRBD1. The germline V gene has CDR1 MNHEY and CDR2 SVGEGT. After removal of 2 bases from V and 2 bases from J, the junction contained 4 bases not matched to a gene. This CDR3 spans 15 amino acids. CDR3 coding DNA: TGTGCCAGCAGTTACCTCGGGACAGGGCCCTACGAGCAGTACTTC. Translated, it gives CASSYLGTGPYEQYF.

This clonotype was counted at least ten times. The V and J genes are TRBV2 and TRBJ2-7; no reliable D call. V dropped 1 base and J dropped 5 bases, with 6 bases sitting between them. Germline CDR1 is SNHLY and CDR2 is FYNNEI. There are 12 residues in the CDR3. The CDR3 sequence is CASSEEVDEQYF. As DNA, the CDR3 is TGTGCCAGCAGTGAAGAGGTGGACGAGCAGTACTTC.

This clonotype was seen a single time. This chain uses TRBV9 with TRBJ2-5; TRBD1 agrees at 9 bases. There are 16 residues in the CDR3. The V and J ends lost 0 bases and 2 bases, in that order; junction bases with no gene match: 5. Germline CDR1 reads SGDLS; CDR2 reads YYNGEE. The CDR3 here is CASSVGTGAYQETQYF. The CDR3 DNA sequence: TGTGCCAGCAGCGTAGGGACAGGGGCGTATCAAGAGACCCAGTACTTC.